This T cell receptor (beta chain) was observed in a study of shared clonotypes between healthy human individuals. Study observations and caveats: Relative to their counterparts shared across all four donors, non-shared clonotypes exhibited diminished generation probabilities. Apart from blood, nothing was sampled; tissue repertoires likely differ.

Germline loops: CDR1 SSHAT, CDR2 FNYEAQ (reference sequence). The CDR3 extends over 14 amino acids. Points on this clone: Its matching antigen is unknown. One end of the junction is discordant with germline, which a read error may explain.

Some clones are missing from TCRdb's copy, which holds only in-frame ones; the method was immunoSEQ multiplex PCR. The sample consists of 190,000 or so clones, approximately 61% of them appearing once. The sample taken for sequencing was memory CD4+ T cells sorted from blood. Subset of the sample: CD45RA-negative fraction. This rearrangement joins TRBV7-7 to TRBJ2-2; 8 bases are a match to TRBD2. This clonotype was sampled from a man aged 25-40 years in good health. CDR3 bases: TGTGCTAGCAGCTCCGGGACTAGCACCGGGGAGCTGTTTTTT. This gives the protein CASSSGTSTGELFF.